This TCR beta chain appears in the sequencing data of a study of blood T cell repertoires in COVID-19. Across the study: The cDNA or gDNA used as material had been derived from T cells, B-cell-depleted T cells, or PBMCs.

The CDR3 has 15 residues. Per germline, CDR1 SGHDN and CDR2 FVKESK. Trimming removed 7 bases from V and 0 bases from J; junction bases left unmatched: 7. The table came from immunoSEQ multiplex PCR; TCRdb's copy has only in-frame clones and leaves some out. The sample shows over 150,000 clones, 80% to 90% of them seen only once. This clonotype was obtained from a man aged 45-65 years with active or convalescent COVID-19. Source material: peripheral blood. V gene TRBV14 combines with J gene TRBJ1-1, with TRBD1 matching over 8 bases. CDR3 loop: CASTKGQGMNTEAFF. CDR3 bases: TGTGCCAGCACCAAAGGACAGGGCATGAACACTGAAGCTTTCTTT.